This T cell receptor beta chain is drawn from a study of response to subunit inactivated influenza vaccine. Study-level results: Seasonal influenza vaccination, on each occasion, was suggested by the authors to recruit few new T cells.

The CDR3 is 13 residues long. V shed 1 base and J shed 4 bases, with 7 bases lying between them. Germline CDR1 reads MGHDK; CDR2 reads SYGVNS. This clonotype was counted at least ten times. The antigen remains unidentified. TCRdb ran MiXCR on the RT-PCR reads and lists one entry per CDR3 protein. The top ten hold roughly 13% of the sample, which has hundreds of thousands of distinct CDR3 sequences, 7.6% seen once. This TCR was sampled from a man aged 50-75 years who received an inactivated influenza vaccine. Here the sequenced sample was PBMCs from blood, taken roughly 24 months after vaccination. V is TRBV25-1 and J is TRBJ1-1; D is unresolved. The chain's CDR3 is CASSEFGRTEAFF. CDR3 nucleotide sequence: TGTGCCAGCAGTGAATTTGGTCGCACTGAAGCTTTCTTT.